Below, 20 T cell receptor beta chains from the same sample are listed, as sequenced in a study of T cell responses to AZD1222 COVID-19 vaccine. The assay was immunoSEQ multiplex PCR, and TCRdb's table has in-frame clones only and misses some. The sample records over 100,000 clones, roughly 87% being singletons. This specimen consisted of peripheral blood, obtained 28 days after the second AZD1222 dose. Receptor source: an adult who received the AZD1222 COVID-19 vaccine.

The gene calls are TRBV12-3 or TRBV12-4 and TRBJ1-3, with D unresolved. This CDR3 comprises 13 residues. Trimming removed 2 bases at V and 0 bases at J, with 2 bases between. The CDR3, as DNA: TGTGCCAGCAGTTTAAACTCTGGAAACACCATATATTTT. Translating it yields CASSLNSGNTIYF.

This chain links TRBV4-1 with TRBJ1-2; TRBD1 is a possible D gene (6 bases). CDR1 and CDR2 from the germline V gene are MGHRA and YSYEKL. V was pared by 0 bases and J by 8 bases, with 16 bases between. The CDR3 extends over 15 amino acids. The CDR3 DNA reads as TGCGCCAGCAGCCAAGAAGGGGGGCCCCGGCGCGGCTACACCTTC. Translation gives CASSQEGGPRRGYTF.

The V and J genes are TRBV18 and TRBJ1-1; D gene uncertain. V shed 6 bases and J shed 3 bases, with 14 bases lying between them. The CDR3 contains 14 residues. Germline assignment: CDR1 KGHSH and CDR2 LQKENI. This chain's CDR3 is CASSRGGSDTEAFF. As DNA, the CDR3 is TGTGCCAGCTCTCGAGGAGGGTCAGACACTGAAGCTTTCTTT.

The chain has TRBV12-3 or TRBV12-4 and TRBJ2-7; either TRBD1 or TRBD2 may fit D (5 bases each). The CDR3 covers 13 residues. Trimming shortened V by 4 bases and J by 3 bases, and 10 bases separated the two germline ends. The CDR3 DNA reads TGTGCCAGCAGTTCGGGACCCAACTACGAGCAGTACTTC. Translating it yields CASSSGPNYEQYF.

This sequence joins TRBV2 and TRBJ1-1, with TRBD1 matching 7 bases. The CDR3 is 16 residues long. The trim removed 0 bases at V and 1 base at J, leaving 5 bases unmatched. Germline values: CDR1 SNHLY, CDR2 FYNNEI. This CDR3 reads CASSEATGIRNTEAFF. In DNA form, the CDR3 reads TGTGCCAGCAGTGAAGCGACAGGGATAAGGAACACTGAAGCTTTCTTT.

The rearrangement links TRBV5-4 to TRBJ1-6, with 8 positions matching TRBD1. With 2 bases clipped from V and 6 bases from J, the junction kept 4 bases outside the gene matches. Germline CDR1 SGHNT, CDR2 YYREEE (reference sequence). This CDR3 is 15 amino acids long. The CDR3 nucleotides read TGTGCCAGCAGCTTTCTGCAGGGGGCTAATTCACCCCTCCACTTT. This codes for CASSFLQGANSPLHF.

This clone appeared a single time. The chain carries TRBV15 and TRBJ1-4; TRBD1 agrees at 10 bases. V dropped 0 bases and J dropped 7; count of bases not matched to a gene: 5. Per germline, CDR1 LNHNV and CDR2 YYDKDF (reference sequence). The CDR3 runs 16 residues. The CDR3 nucleotides read TGTGCCACCAGCAGAGAAAAGACAGGGGGCAGTGAAAAACTGTTTTTT. It translates to CATSREKTGGSEKLFF.

The chain couples TRBV11-2 to TRBJ1-6, with D perhaps TRBD1 (5 bases). CDR1 is SGHAT and CDR2 is FQNNGV in the germline V gene. The V end was cut by 4 bases, the J end by 0 bases, with 10 bases between. The CDR3 extends over 16 amino acids. CDR3 sequence: CASSWGGGSYNSPLHF. CDR3 sequence (DNA): TGTGCCAGCAGCTGGGGGGGAGGCTCCTATAATTCACCCCTCCACTTT. The full variable domain, its missing parts supplied by reference TRBV11-2 and TRBJ1-6, is EAGVAQSPRYKIIEKRQSVAFWCNPISGHATLYWYQQILGQGPKLLIQFQNNGVVDDSQLPKDRFSAERLKGVDSTLKIQPAKLEDSAVYLCASSWGGGSYNSPLHFGNGTRLTVT.

This clone has just one count. CDR3 region: CASIRDRGRYTGELFF. CDR3 in DNA: TGTGCCAGCATCCGGGACAGGGGGCGGTACACCGGGGAGCTGTTTTTT. The J gene is TRBJ2-2, the V gene TRBV28, with TRBD1 identical over 12 bases. Trimming took 7 bases from V and 3 from J; bases not matched to a gene: 6. Germline CDR1 MDHEN, CDR2 SYDVKM. This CDR3 comprises 16 residues.

This sequence joins TRBV7-2 and TRBJ1-2; D call uncertain. Trimming removed 3 bases at V and 7 bases at J, with 12 bases between. The CDR3 runs 13 residues. Germline values: CDR1 SGHTA, CDR2 FQGNSA. CDR3 DNA: TGTGCCAGCAGCTTGGGAGGCTCTATTGGCTACACCTTC. Its translation is CASSLGGSIGYTF.

This chain uses TRBV28 with TRBJ1-2; 10 nucleotides line up with TRBD1. Germline assignment: CDR1 MDHEN and CDR2 SYDVKM. V trimming: 8 bases; J trimming: 4 bases; junction bases outside the gene matches: 4. The CDR3 is 13 residues long. The CDR3 spells CASRQGAAYGYTF. CDR3 DNA: TGTGCCAGCCGACAGGGGGCGGCCTATGGCTACACCTTC.

Regarding this clone: An end of the junction does not agree with germline; a read error may underlie this. The chain recombines TRBV7-9 with TRBJ2-1; 8 bases line up with TRBD2. Per the germline V gene, CDR1 is SEHNR and CDR2 is FQNEAQ (reference sequence). The CDR3 runs to 15 residues. CDR3: CASSVAGPKNNEQFF. Written as DNA, the CDR3 is TGTGCCAGCAGCGTAGCGGGGCCGAAGAACAATGAGCAGTTCTTC.

The CDR3 DNA reads TGTGCCAGCAGCTTAGCGGGGGGCGCCTCTGGAAACACCATATATTTT. This encodes CASSLAGGASGNTIYF. This chain uses TRBV7-2 with TRBJ1-3; weak D call: TRBD1 (6 bases). The CDR3 runs 16 residues. Germline lookup yields CDR1 SGHTA and CDR2 FQGNSA. V shed 0 bases and J shed 0 bases, with 9 bases lying between them.

This chain connects TRBV29-1 to TRBJ2-5, with D unclear. V gave up 6 bases and J gave up 2 bases, with 13 bases separating them. This CDR3 is built from 13 residues. Germline V gene lookup returns CDR1 SQVTM and CDR2 ANQGSEA. The CDR3 spells CSVAHSRQETQYF. CDR3 in DNA: TGCAGCGTCGCCCATAGTCGTCAAGAGACCCAGTACTTC.

CDR3 in amino acids: CATSDPGRGEAFF. In nucleotides, the CDR3 is TGTGCCACCAGTGACCCCGGACGCGGTGAAGCTTTCTTT. This chain joins TRBV24-1 and TRBJ1-1; D ambiguous. Deletions cut 4 bases from V and 7 bases from J, with 12 bases between. Germline values: CDR1 KGHDR, CDR2 SFDVKD. The length of the CDR3 is 13 residues.

This clone was detected once. The chain couples TRBV20-1 to TRBJ1-4; TRBD1 is a possible D gene (5 bases). From germline, CDR1 is DFQATT and CDR2 SNEGSKA (reference sequence). The CDR3 has 14 residues. With 3 bases removed from V and 8 bases from J, the gap between germline ends came to 16 bases. The CDR3 protein is CSASDRQGREKLFF. The CDR3 bases are TGCAGTGCTAGTGACCGGCAGGGTCGGGAAAAACTGTTTTTT.

The chain employs TRBV18 and TRBJ2-5, with D unclear. V lost 5 bases to trimming and J lost 2 bases, with 9 bases between them. There are 13 residues in the CDR3. Germline V lookup: CDR1 KGHSH, CDR2 LQKENI. The CDR3 loop reads CASSSTPQETQYF. CDR3 DNA: TGTGCCAGCTCATCTACACCGCAAGAGACCCAGTACTTC. Based on the CDR3 plus reference TRBV18 and TRBJ2-5, the full variable domain is NAGVMQNPRHLVRRRGQEARLRCSPMKGHSHVYWYRQLPEEGLKFMVYLQKENIIDESGMPKERFSAEFPKEGPSILRIQQVVRGDSAAYFCASSSTPQETQYFGPGTRLLVL.

CDR3 residues: CASSMFQGGNEQFF. Written as DNA, the CDR3 is TGTGCCAGTAGTATGTTCCAGGGGGGCAATGAGCAGTTCTTC. The rearrangement uses TRBV19 and TRBJ2-1; possible D gene TRBD1, 7 bases. Deletions cut 3 bases from V and 6 bases from J, with 12 bases between. CDR1 is LNHDA, CDR2 SQIVND, per germline (reference sequence). This CDR3 has 14 residues.

Only a few counts were recorded for this clone. The chain uses TRBV7-9 and TRBJ1-6, with no clear D. The CDR3 runs to 15 residues. The ends were cut back, 4 bases at V and 11 bases at J, with 18 bases in the middle. The germline CDR1 and CDR2 sequences are SEHNR and FQNEAQ (reference sequence). The CDR3, as DNA: TGTGCCAGCAGCTCCGAAGTCACCCGGAGGCCACCCCTCCACTTT. Translating it yields CASSSEVTRRPPLHF.

The V call is TRBV30, the J call TRBJ1-2, with D unclear. Between the trimmed V and J ends, which lost 0 bases and 1 base, there was a span of 12 bases. The V gene's germline CDR1 is GTSNPN and CDR2 SVGIG (reference sequence). The CDR3 is 15 amino acids. Written as DNA, the CDR3 is TGTGCCTGGAGTGTCTCCCCCGGGAATAACTATGGCTACACCTTC. This sequence encodes CAWSVSPGNNYGYTF. Full variable domain (missing parts from reference TRBV30 and TRBJ1-2): SQTIHQWPATLVQPVGSPLSLECTVEGTSNPNLYWYRQAAGRGLQLLFYSVGIGQISSEVPQNLSASRPQDRQFILSSKKLLLSDSGFYLCAWSVSPGNNYGYTFGSGTRLTVV.